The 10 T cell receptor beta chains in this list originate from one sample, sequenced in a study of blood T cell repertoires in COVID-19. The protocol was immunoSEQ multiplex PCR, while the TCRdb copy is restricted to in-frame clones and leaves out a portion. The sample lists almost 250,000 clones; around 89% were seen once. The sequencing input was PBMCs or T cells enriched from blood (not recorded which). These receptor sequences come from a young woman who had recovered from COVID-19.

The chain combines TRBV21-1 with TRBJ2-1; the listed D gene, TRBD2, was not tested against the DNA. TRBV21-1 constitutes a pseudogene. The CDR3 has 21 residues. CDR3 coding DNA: TGTGCCAGCAGCAAGACTAGCGGGAGACCCAGACTAATAAGCTCCTACAATGAGCAGTTCTTC. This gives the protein CASSKTSGRPRLISSYNEQFF.

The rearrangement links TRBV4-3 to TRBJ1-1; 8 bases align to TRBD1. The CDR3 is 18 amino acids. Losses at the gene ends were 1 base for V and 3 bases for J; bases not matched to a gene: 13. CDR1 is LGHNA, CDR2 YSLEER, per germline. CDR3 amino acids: CASSQVRSRTGRDTEAFF. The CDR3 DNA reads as TGCGCCAGCAGCCAAGTTCGGTCGAGGACAGGGAGGGACACTGAAGCTTTCTTT.

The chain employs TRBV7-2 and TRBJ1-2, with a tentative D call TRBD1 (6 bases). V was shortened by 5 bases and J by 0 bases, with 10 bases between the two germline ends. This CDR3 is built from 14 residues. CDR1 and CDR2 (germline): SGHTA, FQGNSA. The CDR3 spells CASSRDNSNYGYTF. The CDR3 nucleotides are TGTGCCAGCAGCAGGGACAACTCTAACTATGGCTACACCTTC.

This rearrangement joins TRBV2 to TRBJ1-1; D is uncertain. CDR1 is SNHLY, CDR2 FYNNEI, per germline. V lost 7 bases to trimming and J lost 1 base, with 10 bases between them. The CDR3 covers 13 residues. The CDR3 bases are TGTGCCAGCATCTCTTGGAGGAACACTGAAGCTTTCTTT. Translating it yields CASISWRNTEAFF.

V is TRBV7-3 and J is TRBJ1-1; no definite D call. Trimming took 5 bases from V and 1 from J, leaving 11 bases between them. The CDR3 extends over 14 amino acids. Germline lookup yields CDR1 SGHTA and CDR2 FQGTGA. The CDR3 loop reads CASSPQAGNTEAFF. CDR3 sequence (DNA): TGTGCCAGCAGCCCCCAGGCCGGGAACACTGAAGCTTTCTTT.

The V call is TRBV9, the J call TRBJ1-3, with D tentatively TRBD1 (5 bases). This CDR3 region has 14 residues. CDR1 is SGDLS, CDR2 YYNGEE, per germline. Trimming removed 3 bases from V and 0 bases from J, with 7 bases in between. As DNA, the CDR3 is TGTGCCAGCAGCGCTCAGGGCTCTGGAAACACCATATATTTT. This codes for CASSAQGSGNTIYF.

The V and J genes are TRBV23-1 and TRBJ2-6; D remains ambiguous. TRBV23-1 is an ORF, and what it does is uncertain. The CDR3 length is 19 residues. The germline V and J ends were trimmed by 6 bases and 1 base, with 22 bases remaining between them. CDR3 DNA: TGCGCCAGCAGCTCTGACGACGGCCAGAGAGCGTCTGGGGCCAACGTCCTGACTTTC. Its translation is CASSSDDGQRASGANVLTF.

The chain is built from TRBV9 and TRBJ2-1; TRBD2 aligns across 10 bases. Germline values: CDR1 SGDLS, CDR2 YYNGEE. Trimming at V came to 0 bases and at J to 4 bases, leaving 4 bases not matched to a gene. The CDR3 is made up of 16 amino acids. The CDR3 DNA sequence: TGTGCCAGCAGCGTAGGGGTAGCGGGGGGTTACAATGAGCAGTTCTTC. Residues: CASSVGVAGGYNEQFF.

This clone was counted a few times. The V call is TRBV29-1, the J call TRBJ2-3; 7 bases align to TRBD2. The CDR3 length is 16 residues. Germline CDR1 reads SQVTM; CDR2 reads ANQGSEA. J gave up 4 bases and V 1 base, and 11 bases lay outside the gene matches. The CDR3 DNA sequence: TGCAGCGTTGAAGCAGGCGGCGGGAGAAGGCCAGATACGCAGTATTTT. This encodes CSVEAGGGRRPDTQYF.

The CDR3 DNA is TGTGCCAGTAGTATCGGCGGGGGAAGCTACAATGAGCAGTTCTTC. Translated, it gives CASSIGGGSYNEQFF. V gene TRBV19 combines with J gene TRBJ2-1; 7 nucleotides agree with TRBD2. V lost 3 bases, J lost 3 bases, and 5 bases stayed unmatched. The CDR3 has 15 amino acids. CDR1 is LNHDA and CDR2 is SQIVND in the germline V gene (reference sequence).